The rows below give T cell receptor beta chains drawn from one sample of a study of Ad26.COV2.S vaccination and SARS-CoV-2 variants. The method was immunoSEQ multiplex PCR; TCRdb's version includes in-frame clones alone and lacks a portion of them. The data show 350,000 to 550,000 clones, approximately 89% seen once. Sequenced here: peripheral blood, sampled in a trial of Ad26.COV2.S vaccine versus placebo. The receptors were sampled from a person between 18 and 65 years old who received the Ad26.COV2.S COVID-19 vaccine or a placebo. Each CDR3 is given with its conserved first and last residue. A D gene is named only where the DNA matches it firmly. Clone size is stated in some rows and not others, as once, few, many or a class when expanded.

abundance | j_gene | d_gene | v_gene | len | CDR3nt | CDR3aa
- | TRBJ2-5 | - | TRBV15 | 13 | TGTGCCACCAGCAGAGGTATTCCAGAGACCCAGTACTTC | CATSRGIPETQYF
- | TRBJ1-6 | TRBD1 | TRBV7-2 | 15 | TGTGCCAGCAGCCTAAGGACAGGGAAGAATTCACCCCTCCACTTT | CASSLRTGKNSPLHF
- | TRBJ1-5 | - | TRBV30 | 14 | TGTGCCTGGAGAGGACCGTATAGCAATCAGCCCCAGCATTTT | CAWRGPYSNQPQHF
- | TRBJ1-2 | - | TRBV7-8 | 14 | TGTGCCAGCAGCTTACGACAGGAGAACTATGGCTACACCTTC | CASSLRQENYGYTF
- | TRBJ2-5 | TRBD2 | TRBV5-1 | 16 | TGCGCCAGCAGCTTAGCGGGAGGGCCACAGTTGGAGACCCAGTACTTC | CASSLAGGPQLETQYF
- | TRBJ1-4 | - | TRBV5-4 | 15 | TGTGCCAGCAGCGTGACAGGCGCCAGGATCGGGAAACTGTTTTTT | CASSVTGARIGKLFF
- | TRBJ2-2 | - | TRBV6-2/TRBV6-3 | 18 | TGTGCCAGCAGTTACTTCTTGCTTTGGAAAATTAGCACCGGGGAGCTGTTTTTT | CASSYFLLWKISTGELFF
- | TRBJ2-1 | - | TRBV19 | 14 | TGTGCCAGTAACCCGGGATTCGACAGGAATGAGCAGTTCTTC | CASNPGFDRNEQFF
- | TRBJ1-2 | - | TRBV5-1 | 14 | TGCGCCAGCAGCTTTACGACGGGGAACTATGGCTACACCTTC | CASSFTTGNYGYTF
- | TRBJ1-4 | - | TRBV5-1 | 16 | TGCGCCAGCAGCTTGGGTAGACAGCCAACTAATGAAAAACTGTTTTTT | CASSLGRQPTNEKLFF
- | TRBJ1-2 | - | TRBV9 | 13 | TGTGCCAGCAGCGTAGACAGTAACTATGGCTACACCTTC | CASSVDSNYGYTF
- | TRBJ1-2 | - | TRBV4-1 | 15 | TGCGCCAGCAGCCAAGATGGGGGACAAGTCGCTGGCTACACCTTC | CASSQDGGQVAGYTF
- | TRBJ2-3 | - | TRBV11-2 | 17 | TGTGCCAGCAGCGCAGCTCGGACGTATTCTAGCACAGATACGCAGTATTTT | CASSAARTYSSTDTQYF
few | TRBJ1-1 | - | TRBV5-1 | 13 | TGCGCCAGCAGCTTGCCGGAGAACACTGAAGCTTTCTTT | CASSLPENTEAFF
- | TRBJ2-3 | - | TRBV10-3 | 15 | TGTGCCATCAGTGAGCGACTAGAGGGTACAGATACGCAGTATTTT | CAISERLEGTDTQYF
- | TRBJ2-1 | - | TRBV11-3 | 14 | TGTGCCAGCGTGGGGAAAACATCCTACAATGAGCAGTTCTTC | CASVGKTSYNEQFF
- | TRBJ1-1 | - | TRBV7-2 | 15 | TGTGCCAGCAGCTTAGATGGGCCCAGGAACACTGAAGCTTTCTTT | CASSLDGPRNTEAFF
- | TRBJ1-2 | - | TRBV7-2 | 14 | TGTGCCAGCAGCTTTGCGCAAAGATTCTATGGCTACACCTTC | CASSFAQRFYGYTF
- | TRBJ2-5 | - | TRBV25-1 | 13 | TGTGCCAGCAGTGAATTTGGCCAAGAGACCCAGTACTTC | CASSEFGQETQYF
- | TRBJ2-2 | TRBD2 | TRBV29-1 | 16 | TGCAGCGTTGTAGCAGCGGGAGGGCCAGGGACCGGGGAGCTGTTTTTT | CSVVAAGGPGTGELFF
- | TRBJ1-1 | - | TRBV7-9 | 12 | TGTGCCAGCAGCTTGATTTCGAATGAAGCTTTCTTT | CASSLISNEAFF
- | TRBJ2-2 | - | TRBV7-3 | 14 | TGTGCCAGCAGCTGGCAGGGGTACACCGGGGAGCTGTTTTTT | CASSWQGYTGELFF
- | TRBJ2-5 | - | TRBV19 | 13 | TGTGCCAGTAGTTCACGAGGCCAAGAGACCCAGTACTTC | CASSSRGQETQYF
- | TRBJ1-5 | - | TRBV4-1 | 16 | TGCGCCAGCAGCCAAGCGTTGGGGGCAAGCAATCAGCCCCAGCATTTT | CASSQALGASNQPQHF